This TCR beta chain comes out of a study of blood T cell repertoires in COVID-19. For the study at large: Samples taken during acute and convalescent COVID-19 were collected in the United States, Italy and Spain. Sources were T cells, B-cell-depleted T cells, or PBMCs; the material itself was cDNA or gDNA.

After removal of 5 bases from V and 1 base from J, the junction contained 3 bases not matched to a gene. This CDR3 is built from 15 residues. From germline, CDR1 is MRHNA and CDR2 SNTAGT. Per the authors' pipeline: Estimation of nucleated cell counts was performed using reference gene primer amplification. Measured with immunoSEQ multiplex PCR; TCRdb has only the in-frame clones, and not every one. For V, J and clone size, that table is used; D and trimming come from the DNA. The sample yields under 300,000 clones, roughly nine tenths seen once. This clone has ten or more counts. The receptor's source is a woman aged 30 to 39 with COVID-19, enrolled during active disease. The sequenced sample consisted of peripheral blood. J is TRBJ2-3 and V is TRBV6-4, with TRBD2 matching over 10 bases. CDR3 nucleotide sequence: TGTGCCAGCAGTTTCACTAGCGGGGGCACAGATACGCAGTATTTT. Protein: CASSFTSGGTDTQYF.